The clone carrying this T cell receptor beta chain occurred once. This entry comes from a study of identifying expanded T cells in peripheral blood. TCRdb keeps only in-frame clones here, not all; method: immunoSEQ multiplex PCR. The sample lists about 84,000 clones, 75% to 90% occurring once. No infections or other immune events were documented during collection. Trimming removed 0 bases at V and 8 bases at J, with 14 bases between. Germline V gene lookup returns CDR1 SGHRS and CDR2 YFSETQ. CDR3 length: 14 residues. Sequenced sample: blood. The chain has TRBV5-1 and TRBJ1-2; tentative D call: TRBD1 (6 bases). This receptor was obtained from a person aged 18-69 years in good health. Here the CDR3 reads CASSLASDRRGYTF. The CDR3 DNA is TGCGCCAGCAGCTTGGCCAGTGACAGGCGGGGCTACACCTTC.